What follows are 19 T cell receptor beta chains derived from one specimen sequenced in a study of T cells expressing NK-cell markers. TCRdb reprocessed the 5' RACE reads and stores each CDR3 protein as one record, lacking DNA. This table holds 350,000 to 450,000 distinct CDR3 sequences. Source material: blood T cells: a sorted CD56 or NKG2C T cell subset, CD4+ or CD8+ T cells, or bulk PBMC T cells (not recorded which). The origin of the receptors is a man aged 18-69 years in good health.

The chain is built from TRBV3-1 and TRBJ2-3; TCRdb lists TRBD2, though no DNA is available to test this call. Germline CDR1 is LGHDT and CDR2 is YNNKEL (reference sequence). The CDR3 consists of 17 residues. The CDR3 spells CASSPRVIAGRTDTQYF.

CDR3 residues: CASRGLAGEHYEQYF. This sequence joins TRBV6-1 and TRBJ2-7; the TRBD2 assignment by TCRdb is unverifiable without DNA. CDR1 and CDR2 from the germline V gene are MNHNS and SASEGT. The CDR3 covers 15 residues.

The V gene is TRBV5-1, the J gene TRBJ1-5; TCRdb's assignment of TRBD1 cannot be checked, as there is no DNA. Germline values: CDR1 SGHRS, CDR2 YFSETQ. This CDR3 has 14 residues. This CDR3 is CASSSSYRGQPQHF.

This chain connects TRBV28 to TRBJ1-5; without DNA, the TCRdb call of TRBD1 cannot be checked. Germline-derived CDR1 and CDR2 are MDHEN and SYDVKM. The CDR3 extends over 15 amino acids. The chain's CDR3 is CASRFQGLSNQPQHF.

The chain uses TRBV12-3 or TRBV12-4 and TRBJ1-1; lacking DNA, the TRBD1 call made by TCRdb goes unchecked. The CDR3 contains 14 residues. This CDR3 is CASSLGVRVTEAFF.

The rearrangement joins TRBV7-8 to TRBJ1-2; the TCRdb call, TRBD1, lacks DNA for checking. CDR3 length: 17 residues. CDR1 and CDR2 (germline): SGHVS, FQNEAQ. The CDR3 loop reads CASSTGTWVAGNYGYTF.

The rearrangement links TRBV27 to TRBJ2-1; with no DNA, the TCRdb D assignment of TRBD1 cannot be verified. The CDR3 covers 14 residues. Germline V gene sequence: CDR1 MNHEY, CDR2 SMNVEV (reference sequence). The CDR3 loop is CASSFRPRPEEQFF.

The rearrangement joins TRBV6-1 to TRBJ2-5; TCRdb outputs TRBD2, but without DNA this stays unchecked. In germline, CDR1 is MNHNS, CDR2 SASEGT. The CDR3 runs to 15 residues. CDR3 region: CASRSPLVGKETQYF.

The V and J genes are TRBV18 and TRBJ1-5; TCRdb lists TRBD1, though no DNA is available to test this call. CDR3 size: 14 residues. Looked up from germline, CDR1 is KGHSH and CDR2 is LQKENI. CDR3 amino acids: CASSPGTGVEPQHF.

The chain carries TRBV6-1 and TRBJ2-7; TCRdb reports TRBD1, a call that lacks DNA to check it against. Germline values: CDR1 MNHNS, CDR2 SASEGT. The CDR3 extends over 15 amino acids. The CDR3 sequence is CASSEAWGSAYEQYF.

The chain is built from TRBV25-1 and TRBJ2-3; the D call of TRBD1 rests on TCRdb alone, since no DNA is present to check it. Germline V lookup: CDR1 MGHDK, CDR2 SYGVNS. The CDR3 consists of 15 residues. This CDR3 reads CASSPDRGYADTQYF. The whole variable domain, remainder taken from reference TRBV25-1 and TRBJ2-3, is EADIYQTPRYLVIGTGKKITLECSQTMGHDKMYWYQQDPGMELHLIHYSYGVNSTEKGDLSSESTVSRIRTEHFPLTLESARPSHTSQYLCASSPDRGYADTQYFGPGTRLTVL.

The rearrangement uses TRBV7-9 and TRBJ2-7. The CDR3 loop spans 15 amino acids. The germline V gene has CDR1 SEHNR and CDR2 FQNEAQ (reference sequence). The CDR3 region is CASSQAGLGDHEQYF.

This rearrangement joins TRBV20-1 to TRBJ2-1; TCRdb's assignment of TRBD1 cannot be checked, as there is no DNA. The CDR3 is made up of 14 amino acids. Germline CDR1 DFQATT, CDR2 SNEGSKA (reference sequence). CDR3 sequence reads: CSATSRGEHNEQFF.

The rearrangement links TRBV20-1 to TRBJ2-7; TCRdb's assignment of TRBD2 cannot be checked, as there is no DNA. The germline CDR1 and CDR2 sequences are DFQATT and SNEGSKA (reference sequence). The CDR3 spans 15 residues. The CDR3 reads CSAGGWGSNPYEQYF.

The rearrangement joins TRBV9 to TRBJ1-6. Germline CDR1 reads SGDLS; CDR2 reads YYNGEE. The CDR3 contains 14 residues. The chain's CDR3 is CASSVEQSNSPLHF.

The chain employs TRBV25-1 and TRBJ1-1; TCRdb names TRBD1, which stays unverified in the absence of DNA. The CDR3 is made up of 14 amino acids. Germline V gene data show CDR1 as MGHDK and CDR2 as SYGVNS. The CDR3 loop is CASSAGQGNTEAFF. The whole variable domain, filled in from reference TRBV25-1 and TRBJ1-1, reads EADIYQTPRYLVIGTGKKITLECSQTMGHDKMYWYQQDPGMELHLIHYSYGVNSTEKGDLSSESTVSRIRTEHFPLTLESARPSHTSQYLCASSAGQGNTEAFFGQGTRLTVV.

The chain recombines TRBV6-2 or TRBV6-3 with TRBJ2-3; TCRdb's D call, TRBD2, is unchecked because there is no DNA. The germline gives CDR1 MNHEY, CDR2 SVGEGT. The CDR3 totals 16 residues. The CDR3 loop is CASSAHAGWDTDTQYF.

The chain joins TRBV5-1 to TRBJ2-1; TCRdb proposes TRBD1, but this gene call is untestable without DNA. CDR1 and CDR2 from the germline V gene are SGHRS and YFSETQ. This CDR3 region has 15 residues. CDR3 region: CASSPGQGLMYEQFF.

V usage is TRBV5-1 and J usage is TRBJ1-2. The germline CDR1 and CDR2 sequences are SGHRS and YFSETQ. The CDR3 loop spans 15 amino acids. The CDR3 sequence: CASSLTGPTYDGYTF.